The rows below give T cell receptor beta chains drawn from one sample of a study of human T cells and chemical hapten exposure. TCRdb re-derived calls from the RACE reads in MiXCR, one entry per CDR3 protein. Here the sample spans around 150,000 distinct CDR3 sequences, approximately 14% being singletons. Source: whole blood, taken in connection with sensitization to the hapten diphenylcyclopropenone (DPC). The receptor set was obtained from a woman younger than 45 with alopecia areata. Some clones in this sample may be carry-over from other donors' samples. CDR3s include the opening cysteine and the closing phenylalanine or tryptophan. Fields, in order: CDR3 protein, CDR3 DNA, V gene, D gene, J gene, clone size. A D gene is named only where the DNA matches it firmly. Rows may omit the clone size; those that give it use once, few, many or a size class.

cdr3_aa: CASSYSYVTSGRMTDYEQYF
cdr3_nt: TGTGCCAGCAGTTACTCGTACGTGACTAGCGGGAGGATGACCGACTACGAGCAGTACTTC
v_call: TRBV6-2/TRBV6-3
d_call: TRBD2
j_call: TRBJ2-7
clone_size: NA

cdr3_aa: CASSLNTFGNQPQHF
cdr3_nt: TGTGCCAGCAGTTTAAACACGTTTGGAAATCAGCCCCAGCATTTT
v_call: TRBV27
d_call: NA
j_call: TRBJ1-5
clone_size: few

cdr3_aa: CSVIYTPNTEAFF
cdr3_nt: TGCAGCGTAATTTACACCCCGAACACTGAAGCTTTCTTT
v_call: TRBV29-1
d_call: NA
j_call: TRBJ1-1
clone_size: many

cdr3_aa: CASSLADGLQHF
cdr3_nt: TGTGCCAGCAGTTTAGCCGACGGACTCCAGCATTTT
v_call: TRBV12-3/TRBV12-4
d_call: NA
j_call: TRBJ1-5
clone_size: NA

cdr3_aa: CASSFGGQAATEAFF
cdr3_nt: TGTGCCAGCAGCTTCGGCGGACAGGCCGCCACTGAAGCTTTCTTT
v_call: TRBV11-2
d_call: TRBD1
j_call: TRBJ1-1
clone_size: few

cdr3_aa: CASSSQIYGTQYF
cdr3_nt: TGTGCCAGCAGTTCTCAAATCTATGGTACGCAGTATTTT
v_call: TRBV12-3/TRBV12-4
d_call: NA
j_call: TRBJ2-3
clone_size: few

cdr3_aa: CSVDFGAEAFF
cdr3_nt: TGCAGCGTTGATTTCGGAGCTGAAGCTTTCTTT
v_call: TRBV29-1
d_call: NA
j_call: TRBJ1-1
clone_size: many

cdr3_aa: CASSYRDNDIQYF
cdr3_nt: TGTGCCAGCAGTTATAGGGACAATGACATTCAGTACTTC
v_call: TRBV6-2/TRBV6-3
d_call: NA
j_call: TRBJ2-4
clone_size: few

cdr3_aa: CASTNPGFNYGYTF
cdr3_nt: TGTGCCAGCACTAACCCAGGATTTAACTATGGCTACACCTTC
v_call: TRBV6-2/TRBV6-3
d_call: NA
j_call: TRBJ1-2
clone_size: NA

cdr3_aa: CSVAGDSNQPQHF
cdr3_nt: TGCAGCGTTGCGGGAGATAGCAATCAGCCCCAGCATTTT
v_call: TRBV29-1
d_call: NA
j_call: TRBJ1-5
clone_size: few

cdr3_aa: CASSEVVTTEQYF
cdr3_nt: TGTGCCAGCAGTGAAGTCGTAACCACAGAGCAGTACTTC
v_call: TRBV6-1
d_call: NA
j_call: TRBJ2-7
clone_size: few

cdr3_aa: CASSSGLAGADTQYF
cdr3_nt: TGCGCCAGCAGCTCCGGACTAGCGGGGGCAGATACGCAGTATTTT
v_call: TRBV5-1
d_call: TRBD2
j_call: TRBJ2-3
clone_size: few

cdr3_aa: CASQPSGPFRRYEQYF
cdr3_nt: TGTGCCAGCCAGCCCAGCGGGCCCTTCAGAAGGTACGAGCAGTACTTC
v_call: TRBV6-6
d_call: NA
j_call: TRBJ2-7
clone_size: NA

cdr3_aa: CASSPGVDGETQYF
cdr3_nt: TGTGCCAGCAGCCCCGGCGTTGACGGGGAGACCCAGTACTTC
v_call: TRBV7-3
d_call: NA
j_call: TRBJ2-5
clone_size: NA

cdr3_aa: CASSPRPGDDTQYF
cdr3_nt: TGCGCCAGCAGCCCCCGGCCGGGGGATGATACGCAGTATTTT
v_call: TRBV5-1
d_call: NA
j_call: TRBJ2-3
clone_size: few

cdr3_aa: CASGGSYEQYF
cdr3_nt: TGTGCCAGCGGGGGTTCCTACGAGCAGTACTTC
v_call: TRBV6-2/TRBV6-3
d_call: NA
j_call: TRBJ2-7
clone_size: few

cdr3_aa: CASSVGGMDGYTF
cdr3_nt: TGCGCCAGCAGCGTCGGCGGTATGGATGGCTACACCTTC
v_call: TRBV5-1
d_call: NA
j_call: TRBJ1-2
clone_size: NA

cdr3_aa: CSALRGSPLHF
cdr3_nt: TGCAGTGCTCTCAGGGGTTCACCCCTCCACTTT
v_call: TRBV20-1
d_call: NA
j_call: TRBJ1-6
clone_size: many

cdr3_aa: CASSARLAGTDTQYF
cdr3_nt: TGTGCCAGCAGCGCCAGACTAGCGGGCACAGATACGCAGTATTTT
v_call: TRBV5-4
d_call: TRBD2
j_call: TRBJ2-3
clone_size: NA

cdr3_aa: CASSIGTGNEQFF
cdr3_nt: TGTGCCAGTAGTATCGGGACAGGTAATGAGCAGTTCTTC
v_call: TRBV19
d_call: TRBD1
j_call: TRBJ2-1
clone_size: few

cdr3_aa: CSGGTGADYGYTF
cdr3_nt: TGCAGCGGTGGAACAGGGGCCGACTATGGCTACACCTTC
v_call: TRBV29-1
d_call: TRBD1
j_call: TRBJ1-2
clone_size: few

cdr3_aa: CSASNPSGANVLTF
cdr3_nt: TGCAGTGCTAGCAACCCCTCTGGGGCCAACGTCCTGACTTTC
v_call: TRBV20-1
d_call: NA
j_call: TRBJ2-6
clone_size: NA

cdr3_aa: CASSLGLSSEQYF
cdr3_nt: TGTGCCAGCAGCTTAGGCCTCTCCTCCGAGCAGTACTTC
v_call: TRBV7-2
d_call: NA
j_call: TRBJ2-7
clone_size: many

cdr3_aa: CASSWSSRPNQPQHF
cdr3_nt: TGTGCCAGCAGTTGGAGTTCTCGACCCAATCAGCCCCAGCATTTT
v_call: TRBV28
d_call: NA
j_call: TRBJ1-5
clone_size: few

cdr3_aa: CSASTAYRTDTQYF
cdr3_nt: TGCAGCGCCTCGACAGCATACCGGACAGATACGCAGTATTTT
v_call: TRBV29-1
d_call: NA
j_call: TRBJ2-3
clone_size: NA

cdr3_aa: CAIRGTDISGANVLTF
cdr3_nt: TGTGCCATCAGGGGGACGGACATCTCTGGGGCCAACGTCCTGACTTTC
v_call: TRBV10-3
d_call: NA
j_call: TRBJ2-6
clone_size: few

cdr3_aa: CASSQDLSNTEAFF
cdr3_nt: TGTGCCAGCAGCCAAGACCTTTCGAACACTGAAGCTTTCTTT
v_call: TRBV3-1
d_call: NA
j_call: TRBJ1-1
clone_size: NA

cdr3_aa: CASSLSGGYKETQYF
cdr3_nt: TGTGCCAGCAGCTTATCAGGGGGGTACAAAGAGACCCAGTACTTC
v_call: TRBV7-2
d_call: NA
j_call: TRBJ2-5
clone_size: NA

cdr3_aa: CSVVGPGSTDTQYF
cdr3_nt: TGCAGCGTTGTAGGCCCGGGGAGCACAGATACGCAGTATTTT
v_call: TRBV29-1
d_call: NA
j_call: TRBJ2-3
clone_size: NA

cdr3_aa: CASSPGQETQYF
cdr3_nt: TGTGCCAGCAGCCCCGGACAAGAGACCCAGTACTTC
v_call: TRBV7-2
d_call: NA
j_call: TRBJ2-5
clone_size: many

cdr3_aa: CASSSPQAGEKNEQFF
cdr3_nt: TGTGCCAGCAGTAGCCCCCAGGCGGGAGAGAAGAATGAGCAGTTCTTC
v_call: TRBV28
d_call: TRBD2
j_call: TRBJ2-1
clone_size: NA

cdr3_aa: CASYVGTGNSPLHF
cdr3_nt: TGTGCCAGCTACGTGGGGACAGGGAATTCACCCCTCCACTTT
v_call: TRBV18
d_call: TRBD1
j_call: TRBJ1-6
clone_size: few

cdr3_aa: CASRAGGPSYEQYF
cdr3_nt: TGTGCCAGTCGAGCAGGGGGGCCCTCCTACGAGCAGTACTTC
v_call: TRBV25-1
d_call: NA
j_call: TRBJ2-7
clone_size: once

cdr3_aa: CASSSLGIPNTGELFF
cdr3_nt: TGCGCCAGCAGCTCCCTCGGGATTCCGAACACCGGGGAGCTGTTTTTT
v_call: TRBV4-3
d_call: NA
j_call: TRBJ2-2
clone_size: NA

cdr3_aa: CASSSAGGPWAGELFF
cdr3_nt: TGTGCCAGCAGCTCAGCGGGGGGCCCTTGGGCCGGGGAGCTGTTTTTT
v_call: TRBV11-3
d_call: TRBD2
j_call: TRBJ2-2
clone_size: few

cdr3_aa: CSARSSQGGSNEQFF
cdr3_nt: TGCAGTGCTAGGTCGAGTCAGGGAGGGAGCAATGAGCAGTTCTTC
v_call: TRBV20-1
d_call: TRBD2
j_call: TRBJ2-1
clone_size: many

cdr3_aa: CASSLGLSTEAFF
cdr3_nt: TGTGCCAGCAGTTTGGGGCTCTCAACTGAAGCTTTCTTT
v_call: TRBV11-3
d_call: NA
j_call: TRBJ1-1
clone_size: NA

cdr3_aa: CASSPPGRGNTEAFF
cdr3_nt: TGTGCCAGCTCACCACCCGGCAGGGGGAACACTGAAGCTTTCTTT
v_call: TRBV18
d_call: NA
j_call: TRBJ1-1
clone_size: many

cdr3_aa: CASKPSGALGNTGELFF
cdr3_nt: TGTGCCAGCAAACCGTCGGGGGCCCTCGGCAACACCGGGGAGCTGTTTTTT
v_call: TRBV28
d_call: NA
j_call: TRBJ2-2
clone_size: many

cdr3_aa: CASSRGTLTEAFF
cdr3_nt: TGTGCCAGCAGTCGGGGGACACTCACTGAAGCTTTCTTT
v_call: TRBV12-3/TRBV12-4
d_call: NA
j_call: TRBJ1-1
clone_size: few

cdr3_aa: CASSLSPLYPYNEQFF
cdr3_nt: TGTGCCAGCAGCTTATCACCTCTATACCCCTACAATGAGCAGTTCTTC
v_call: TRBV7-2
d_call: NA
j_call: TRBJ2-1
clone_size: few

cdr3_aa: CASSLAGLMNEQFF
cdr3_nt: TGTGCCAGCAGCTTAGCGGGCCTCATGAATGAGCAGTTCTTC
v_call: TRBV7-2
d_call: NA
j_call: TRBJ2-1
clone_size: NA

cdr3_aa: CASSLEQNREAFF
cdr3_nt: TGTGCCAGCAGTCTAGAACAGAACCGAGAAGCTTTCTTT
v_call: TRBV12-3/TRBV12-4
d_call: NA
j_call: TRBJ1-1
clone_size: NA

cdr3_aa: CASSQDLAGVREQYF
cdr3_nt: TGTGCCAGCAGCCAAGATCTAGCGGGGGTTCGCGAGCAGTACTTC
v_call: TRBV3-1
d_call: TRBD2
j_call: TRBJ2-7
clone_size: few

cdr3_aa: CASSSGGSGSYEQYF
cdr3_nt: TGTGCCAGCAGCTCCGGGGGGTCCGGCTCCTACGAGCAGTACTTC
v_call: TRBV7-9
d_call: TRBD2
j_call: TRBJ2-7
clone_size: NA

cdr3_aa: CASTHSGGANYGYTF
cdr3_nt: TGTGCCAGCACCCACTCAGGGGGTGCTAACTATGGCTACACCTTC
v_call: TRBV3-1
d_call: TRBD1
j_call: TRBJ1-2
clone_size: many

cdr3_aa: CASSQDGRPNTEAFF
cdr3_nt: TGCGCCAGCAGCCAAGACGGTCGTCCGAACACTGAAGCTTTCTTT
v_call: TRBV4-1
d_call: NA
j_call: TRBJ1-1
clone_size: few

cdr3_aa: CASSLGTGSRGNTIYF
cdr3_nt: TGTGCCAGCAGCTTAGGCACAGGGTCTCGCGGAAACACCATATATTTT
v_call: TRBV11-3
d_call: NA
j_call: TRBJ1-3
clone_size: few

cdr3_aa: CASSPHLGRTDTQYF
cdr3_nt: TGTGCCAGCAGCCCCCACCTGGGAAGGACAGATACGCAGTATTTT
v_call: TRBV7-2
d_call: NA
j_call: TRBJ2-3
clone_size: NA

cdr3_aa: CASSIGPGANNQPQHF
cdr3_nt: TGTGCCAGTAGTATCGGACCAGGGGCCAACAATCAGCCCCAGCATTTT
v_call: TRBV19
d_call: NA
j_call: TRBJ1-5
clone_size: NA